Listed below are T cell receptor beta chains from one sample, sequenced in a study of technical replicates of blood from several donors. TCRdb keeps only in-frame clones here, not all; method: immunoSEQ multiplex PCR. The table lists 100,000 or so clones, about 95% of them singletons. The specimen was T cells isolated from PBMCs. These receptors were taken from a human donor in good health. Both conserved end residues are part of each CDR3. Each record gives: J gene, V gene, clone size, D gene, CDR3 protein, CDR3 DNA. D genes are given only for firm matches. Clone size is given for some rows only: seen once, a few or many times, or a class if the clone is expanded.

J gene: TRBJ2-7
V gene: TRBV6-6
clone size: -
D gene: TRBD1
CDR3 protein: CASSSGTGISEQYF
CDR3 DNA: TGTGCCAGCAGCTCCGGGACAGGGATAAGCGAGCAGTACTTC

J gene: TRBJ2-1
V gene: TRBV11-3
clone size: -
D gene: -
CDR3 protein: CASSPLANNNEQFF
CDR3 DNA: TGTGCCAGCAGCCCCCTAGCTAATAACAATGAGCAGTTCTTC

J gene: TRBJ2-4
V gene: TRBV6-5
clone size: -
D gene: -
CDR3 protein: CASSPWGVAKNIQYF
CDR3 DNA: TGTGCCAGCAGCCCCTGGGGAGTAGCCAAAAACATTCAGTACTTC

J gene: TRBJ2-7
V gene: TRBV7-8
clone size: -
D gene: -
CDR3 protein: CASSSRESYEQYF
CDR3 DNA: TGTGCCAGCAGCTCCCGGGAATCCTACGAGCAGTACTTC

J gene: TRBJ2-2
V gene: TRBV5-1
clone size: -
D gene: TRBD1
CDR3 protein: CASSMTGFGELFF
CDR3 DNA: TGCGCCAGCAGCATGACAGGGTTCGGGGAGCTGTTTTTT

J gene: TRBJ2-7
V gene: TRBV2
clone size: -
D gene: TRBD2
CDR3 protein: CASSWLAEPYEQYF
CDR3 DNA: TGTGCCAGCAGTTGGCTAGCGGAGCCCTACGAGCAGTACTTC

J gene: TRBJ1-1
V gene: TRBV7-9
clone size: -
D gene: TRBD1
CDR3 protein: CASSGQGPGEAFF
CDR3 DNA: TGTGCCAGCAGCGGACAGGGCCCGGGTGAAGCTTTCTTT

J gene: TRBJ2-1
V gene: TRBV28
clone size: -
D gene: TRBD2
CDR3 protein: CASSLSPAGVYNEQFF
CDR3 DNA: TGTGCCAGCAGTTTAAGCCCAGCGGGAGTCTACAATGAGCAGTTCTTC

J gene: TRBJ2-1
V gene: TRBV10-1
clone size: -
D gene: -
CDR3 protein: CASSDSYNEQFF
CDR3 DNA: TGCGCCAGCAGTGACTCGTACAATGAGCAGTTCTTC

J gene: TRBJ2-3
V gene: TRBV5-4
clone size: -
D gene: TRBD2
CDR3 protein: CASSSRGLAAAGDTQYF
CDR3 DNA: TGTGCCAGCAGCTCGCGAGGACTAGCGGCCGCCGGAGATACGCAGTATTTT

J gene: TRBJ2-7
V gene: TRBV7-9
clone size: -
D gene: -
CDR3 protein: CASSLELGVYEQYF
CDR3 DNA: TGTGCCAGCAGCTTAGAGCTGGGAGTCTACGAGCAGTACTTC

J gene: TRBJ1-4
V gene: TRBV10-3
clone size: -
D gene: -
CDR3 protein: CAISDATNEKLFF
CDR3 DNA: TGTGCCATCAGTGACGCAACTAATGAAAAACTGTTTTTT

J gene: TRBJ2-2
V gene: TRBV4-3
clone size: -
D gene: -
CDR3 protein: CASSQDGRSGELFF
CDR3 DNA: TGCGCCAGCAGCCAAGACGGGAGATCTGGGGAGCTGTTTTTT

J gene: TRBJ2-1
V gene: TRBV2
clone size: -
D gene: TRBD2
CDR3 protein: CASSDGSGSWEDEQFF
CDR3 DNA: TGTGCCAGCAGTGATGGTAGCGGGAGTTGGGAGGATGAGCAGTTCTTC

J gene: TRBJ2-3
V gene: TRBV5-4
clone size: -
D gene: -
CDR3 protein: CASSLTGTDTQYF
CDR3 DNA: TGTGCCAGCAGCTTGACAGGCACAGATACGCAGTATTTT

J gene: TRBJ2-7
V gene: TRBV9
clone size: -
D gene: -
CDR3 protein: CASSVEGLPRSEQYF
CDR3 DNA: TGTGCCAGCAGCGTAGAAGGCCTTCCCAGGTCCGAGCAGTACTTC

J gene: TRBJ1-1
V gene: TRBV6-1
clone size: -
D gene: -
CDR3 protein: CASSEMRTEAFF
CDR3 DNA: TGTGCCAGCAGTGAAATGAGAACTGAAGCTTTCTTT

J gene: TRBJ2-7
V gene: TRBV5-1
clone size: -
D gene: TRBD1
CDR3 protein: CASSFDRGSYEQYF
CDR3 DNA: TGCGCCAGCAGCTTTGACAGGGGCTCCTACGAGCAGTACTTC

J gene: TRBJ2-3
V gene: TRBV5-4
clone size: -
D gene: TRBD2
CDR3 protein: CASSSFPVSGGATDTQYF
CDR3 DNA: TGTGCCAGCAGCTCCTTCCCTGTGTCGGGAGGGGCCACAGATACGCAGTATTTT

J gene: TRBJ2-7
V gene: TRBV5-4
clone size: -
D gene: -
CDR3 protein: CASSFWSQSSYEQYF
CDR3 DNA: TGTGCCAGCAGCTTTTGGAGTCAGAGCTCCTACGAGCAGTACTTC

J gene: TRBJ2-5
V gene: TRBV4-1
clone size: once
D gene: -
CDR3 protein: CASSQINFPLKETQYF
CDR3 DNA: TGCGCCAGCAGCCAGATAAACTTTCCCCTTAAGGAGACCCAGTACTTC

J gene: TRBJ1-1
V gene: TRBV29-1
clone size: -
D gene: TRBD1
CDR3 protein: CSVEGIGRATGAFF
CDR3 DNA: TGCAGCGTTGAGGGGATCGGCAGGGCGACAGGGGCTTTCTTT

J gene: TRBJ2-3
V gene: TRBV6-6
clone size: -
D gene: -
CDR3 protein: CASSYSRDTQYF
CDR3 DNA: TGTGCCAGCAGTTACTCTCGGGATACGCAGTATTTT

J gene: TRBJ1-1
V gene: TRBV19
clone size: medium-sized
D gene: TRBD1
CDR3 protein: CASSMGDRMNTEAFF
CDR3 DNA: TGTGCCAGTAGTATGGGGGACAGGATGAACACTGAAGCTTTCTTT

J gene: TRBJ2-1
V gene: TRBV14
clone size: -
D gene: TRBD2
CDR3 protein: CASSTTLGTSGGSEQFF
CDR3 DNA: TGTGCCAGCTCTACTACCCTTGGAACTAGCGGGGGTAGTGAGCAGTTCTTC

J gene: TRBJ2-1
V gene: TRBV11-3
clone size: -
D gene: TRBD1
CDR3 protein: CASRDTGTGLNEQFF
CDR3 DNA: TGTGCCAGCAGGGACACCGGGACAGGGTTAAATGAGCAGTTCTTC

J gene: TRBJ1-5
V gene: TRBV5-1
clone size: -
D gene: TRBD1
CDR3 protein: CASSLVSGRGPSTFYSNQPQHF
CDR3 DNA: TGCGCCAGCAGCTTGGTGTCGGGCAGGGGGCCCAGTACTTTTTATAGCAATCAGCCCCAGCATTTT

J gene: TRBJ1-5
V gene: TRBV28
clone size: -
D gene: -
CDR3 protein: CASRTAPGPQHF
CDR3 DNA: TGTGCCAGCAGGACCGCCCCGGGGCCCCAGCATTTT

J gene: TRBJ2-3
V gene: TRBV7-9
clone size: -
D gene: TRBD2
CDR3 protein: CASSAIAGGPWSTDTQYF
CDR3 DNA: TGTGCCAGCAGCGCCATAGCGGGAGGGCCATGGAGCACAGATACGCAGTATTTT

J gene: TRBJ1-2
V gene: TRBV27
clone size: -
D gene: -
CDR3 protein: CASQSPGYGYTF
CDR3 DNA: TGTGCCAGTCAAAGCCCTGGCTATGGCTACACCTTC

J gene: TRBJ1-5
V gene: TRBV28
clone size: -
D gene: TRBD1
CDR3 protein: CATSRTGPYQPQHF
CDR3 DNA: TGTGCCACTTCAAGGACAGGGCCCTATCAGCCCCAGCATTTT

J gene: TRBJ1-1
V gene: TRBV6-5
clone size: -
D gene: TRBD1
CDR3 protein: CASSYTGTGYTEAFF
CDR3 DNA: TGTGCCAGCAGTTACACAGGGACAGGGTACACTGAAGCTTTCTTT